This TCR beta chain was sequenced during a study of blood T cell repertoires in COVID-19. This clone was seen just once. Germline-derived CDR1 and CDR2 are MNHEY and SVGEGT. Trimming left V 5 bases short and J 6 bases short, with 7 bases between. This CDR3 has 12 residues. Participant age was roughly 18 to 100 years, and participants resided in roughly 25 US areas. Recovered status in Cohort 3 required two negative PCRs, clearance, or symptom resolution. In the original workflow: Nucleated cell counts were estimated from reference gene primer amplification. The table came from immunoSEQ multiplex PCR; TCRdb's copy has only in-frame clones and leaves some out. From that table come the V and J calls and clone size; the DNA was used to work out D and trimming. Of 200,000 to 250,000 clones in the sample, approximately 90% were seen once.

The TCR comes from a woman between 25 and 40 years old who had recovered from COVID-19. The genes are TRBV6-2 or TRBV6-3 and TRBJ2-2; D is ambiguous. The material sequenced was PBMCs or T cells enriched from blood (not recorded which). CDR3 amino acids: CASSQRSGELFF. DNA of the CDR3: TGTGCCAGCAGTCAGCGTTCCGGGGAGCTGTTTTTT.